This TCR beta chain appears in the sequencing data of a study of blood T cell repertoires in COVID-19. About the study: Samples representing acute and convalescent COVID-19 were sourced from the United States, Italy and Spain. Sources were T cells, B-cell-depleted T cells, or PBMCs; the material itself was cDNA or gDNA.

Enrolled during active infection, Seattle patients were then followed longitudinally. TCRdb's copy holds only in-frame clones and misses some; the assay was immunoSEQ multiplex PCR. The table lists roughly 240,000 clones, roughly 82% of them singletons, with 5% to 6% in the top ten. There are 15 residues in the CDR3. J lost 3 bases, V lost 6 bases, and 11 bases had no gene match. The germline V gene has CDR1 LNHDA and CDR2 SQIVND (reference sequence). The receptor was isolated from a woman older than 75 with COVID-19, enrolled during active disease. The chain employs TRBV19 and TRBJ2-7; 7 bases are shared with TRBD1. Material: peripheral blood. The CDR3 spells CASRLGHNRGYEQYF. CDR3 DNA sequence: TGTGCCAGTAGACTTGGGCACAACAGGGGCTACGAGCAGTACTTC.